This is a list of T cell receptor beta chains from one sample in a study of T cells in localized non-small cell lung cancer. Measured with immunoSEQ multiplex PCR; TCRdb has only the in-frame clones, and not every one. The sample has about 5,200 clones; less than 40% are singletons. This sample comprised lung tumor tissue, obtained before any cancer treatment. The receptors come from a female donor over 55 with stage I lung adenocarcinoma. The CDR3 runs from the conserved cysteine through the conserved F or W. The D gene is left open where the match is weak. Part of the rows lack a size; the others show once, few, many or a class for expanded clones.

clone size	V gene	D gene	J gene	CDR3 DNA	CDR3 protein
NA	TRBV15	TRBD1	TRBJ1-3	TGTGCCACCAGCAGGGAAGGGACAGCTGGAAAAGGAGTTGGAAACACCATATATTTT	CATSREGTAGKGVGNTIYF
once	TRBV6-8	TRBD2	TRBJ2-7	TGTGCCAGCAGTCCTGGACTAGCGGGGGCGCCTGAGCAGTACTTC	CASSPGLAGAPEQYF
NA	TRBV19	TRBD1	TRBJ1-1	TGTGCCAGTCGAAACAGGGGGGGGGACACTGAAGCTTTCTTT	CASRNRGGDTEAFF
few	TRBV11-3	TRBD1	TRBJ2-1	TGTGCCAGCAGCTTAGTTAGGGACAGCCGTTACAATGAGCAGTTCTTC	CASSLVRDSRYNEQFF
NA	TRBV11-3	NA	TRBJ1-5	TGTGCCAGCAGCTTAGGGGGATCTAGCAATCAGCCCCAGCATTTT	CASSLGGSSNQPQHF
NA	TRBV30	NA	TRBJ2-3	TGTGCCTGGGGAGAGGGGATCACAGATACGCAGTATTTT	CAWGEGITDTQYF
NA	TRBV6-8	NA	TRBJ1-2	TGTGCCAGCAGTTACTCCGGAGGGGGTAGAGGAGGCTACACCTTC	CASSYSGGGRGGYTF
few	TRBV6-8	NA	TRBJ2-7	TGTGCCAGCAGTTACGGAGGGATCGAGGGCGAGCAGTACTTC	CASSYGGIEGEQYF
NA	TRBV18	TRBD2	TRBJ2-1	TGTGCCAGCTCGCCCACCGGGACTAGCGGGCGAAATGAGCAGTTCTTC	CASSPTGTSGRNEQFF
NA	TRBV25-1	NA	TRBJ1-6	TGTGCCAGCAGTGGCGGGGTCGGTTCACCCCTCCACTTT	CASSGGVGSPLHF
few	TRBV29-1	NA	TRBJ1-1	TGCAGCGTTGCAGCCGGGGGGCTGGCTGAAGCTTTCTTT	CSVAAGGLAEAFF
medium-sized	TRBV11-3	TRBD1	TRBJ1-5	TGTGCCAGCAGCTCCTCATTGACCGGGACAGGGCTGTTAAGCAATCAGCCCCAGCATTTT	CASSSSLTGTGLLSNQPQHF
NA	TRBV28	NA	TRBJ1-1	TGTGCCAGCAGTTTCGTGGGGAATACTGAAGCTTTCTTT	CASSFVGNTEAFF
few	TRBV19	TRBD1	TRBJ2-2	TGTGCCAGTAAAAGACAGGGGGAGAACACCGGGGAGCTGTTTTTT	CASKRQGENTGELFF
NA	TRBV30	NA	TRBJ1-1	TGTGCCTGGAGTCGCCCCAAGGTGGCGGGGAACACTGAAGCTTTCTTT	CAWSRPKVAGNTEAFF
NA	TRBV19	NA	TRBJ1-1	TGTGCCAGACTGCGGGGAAACACTGAAGCTTTCTTT	CARLRGNTEAFF
few	TRBV18	NA	TRBJ1-6	TGTGCCAGCTCACCCACTGTAGGGGCGCAGAATTCACCCCTCCACTTT	CASSPTVGAQNSPLHF
few	TRBV9	NA	TRBJ1-2	TGTGCCAGCAGCGTAGCGCCGATAGGCGGGTATGGCTACACCTTC	CASSVAPIGGYGYTF
NA	TRBV6-8	NA	TRBJ1-5	TGTGCCAGCAGTTACTCGCCGGGGGTAGGTCAGCCCCAGCATTTT	CASSYSPGVGQPQHF
few	TRBV19	TRBD2	TRBJ2-7	TGTGCCAGTGCCACTAGCGGGGGGATCTACGAGCAGTACTTC	CASATSGGIYEQYF
once	TRBV28	NA	TRBJ1-2	TGTGCCAGCAGCGGTCAGGGTTGGGGCTACACCTTC	CASSGQGWGYTF
NA	TRBV10-2	NA	TRBJ2-2	TGCGCCAGCAGTGTTGGGGGTACCGGGGAGCTGTTTTTT	CASSVGGTGELFF
few	TRBV6-8	TRBD1	TRBJ2-5	TGTGCCAGCAGCCGGACGGGACAGGGGTCAGGCGGGACCCAGTACTTC	CASSRTGQGSGGTQYF
few	TRBV6-8	NA	TRBJ1-1	TGTGCCAGCAGTTACGGCGATCGGGGAAACACTGAAGCTTTCTTT	CASSYGDRGNTEAFF
few	TRBV11-3	NA	TRBJ2-4	TGTGCCAGCAGCCATTCAGACAGTACGAACATTCAGTACTTC	CASSHSDSTNIQYF
few	TRBV6-8	NA	TRBJ2-4	TGTGCCAGCGCGGGCCAGCCTCAAAACATTCAGTACTTC	CASAGQPQNIQYF
NA	TRBV5-1	TRBD1	TRBJ1-1	TGCGCCAGCAGCTCCCAAGGACAGGGGAGCACTGAAGCTTTCTTT	CASSSQGQGSTEAFF
medium-sized	TRBV7-2	NA	TRBJ2-5	TGTGCCAGCCTACCCCGAGGGGGAGGGACCCAGTACTTC	CASLPRGGGTQYF
few	TRBV28	NA	TRBJ2-7	TGTGCCAGCAGTCACCGGGGGACCCAGACTTACGAGCAGTACTTC	CASSHRGTQTYEQYF
few	TRBV11-3	NA	TRBJ1-2	TGTGCCAGCACCAAAGGAGGGGATTTCTCTAACCTCTATGGCTACACCTTC	CASTKGGDFSNLYGYTF
once	TRBV29-1	TRBD1	TRBJ2-7	TGCAGCGCTAACACAGGGGGCTATAACGAGCAGTACTTC	CSANTGGYNEQYF
NA	TRBV6-8	NA	TRBJ1-5	TGTGCCAGCAGTTACGGTAGGGGGATTCAGCCCCAGCATTTT	CASSYGRGIQPQHF
NA	TRBV19	NA	TRBJ1-6	TGTGCCAGTAGTATAGATCCGCTGCGGTCTCGAACGAATTCACCCCTCCACTTT	CASSIDPLRSRTNSPLHF
few	TRBV5-1	NA	TRBJ2-5	TGCGCCAGCAGCCCTAGGGGGGGATTGATAGAGACCCAGTACTTC	CASSPRGGLIETQYF
NA	TRBV15	NA	TRBJ2-5	TGTGCCACCAGCAATATCCACTCAATCCAAGAGACCCAGTACTTC	CATSNIHSIQETQYF
NA	TRBV2	NA	TRBJ2-7	TGTGCCAGCAGTGGCCCGGGACTGGCCTACGAGCAGTACTTC	CASSGPGLAYEQYF
large	TRBV6-8	NA	TRBJ1-1	TGTGCCAGCAGTTACTCTACGGGTGTCTTGGGGGCTTTCTTT	CASSYSTGVLGAFF
NA	TRBV11-3	TRBD1	TRBJ2-7	TGTGCCAGCAGCCGACGGACAGGGGGCTTGAACGAGCAGTACTTC	CASSRRTGGLNEQYF
few	TRBV28	NA	TRBJ1-1	TGTGCCAGCAGTTTATCAGGGTACACTGAAGCTTTCTTT	CASSLSGYTEAFF
few	TRBV18	NA	TRBJ1-3	TGTGCCAGCTCACCAACCCGACAGGGAAACACCATATATTTT	CASSPTRQGNTIYF
few	TRBV11-3	NA	TRBJ2-3	TGTGCCAGCAGCTTGGCGTCTGACCCAGATACGCAGTATTTT	CASSLASDPDTQYF
NA	TRBV30	NA	TRBJ2-5	TGTGCCTGGAGTGTCACGGGGATTGAGACCCAGTACTTC	CAWSVTGIETQYF
NA	TRBV18	NA	TRBJ2-7	TGTGCCAGCTCCCCGAAGGGGAGCGGCGAGCAGTACTTC	CASSPKGSGEQYF
NA	TRBV6-8	NA	TRBJ1-3	TGTGCCATCAGCCCTGGCCACTCTGGAAACACCATATATTTT	CAISPGHSGNTIYF
NA	TRBV19	NA	TRBJ2-2	TGTGCCAGTAGACTTAGACAGAACACCGGGGAGCTGTTTTTT	CASRLRQNTGELFF
NA	TRBV9	NA	TRBJ1-3	TGTGCCAGCAGCGTACTGGGATGGGGCCCTGGAAACACCATATATTTT	CASSVLGWGPGNTIYF
NA	TRBV10-2	NA	TRBJ2-3	TGCGCCAGCAGTGAGTCGAGCGGACTCACAGATACGCAGTATTTT	CASSESSGLTDTQYF
few	TRBV1	NA	TRBJ1-4	TGCGCCAGCAGCCAAGAAGTTGGGGGCGGAGGAGGAAAACTGTTTTTT	CASSQEVGGGGGKLFF